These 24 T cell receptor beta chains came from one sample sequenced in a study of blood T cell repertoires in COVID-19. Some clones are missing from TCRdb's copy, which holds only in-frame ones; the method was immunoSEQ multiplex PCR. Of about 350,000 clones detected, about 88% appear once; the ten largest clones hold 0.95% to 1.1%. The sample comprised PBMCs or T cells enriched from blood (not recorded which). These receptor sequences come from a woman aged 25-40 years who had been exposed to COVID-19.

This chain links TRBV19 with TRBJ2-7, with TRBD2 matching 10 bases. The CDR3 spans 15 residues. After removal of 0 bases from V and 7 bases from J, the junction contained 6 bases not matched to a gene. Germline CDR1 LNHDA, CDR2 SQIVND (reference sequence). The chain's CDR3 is CASSIDLAGGGEQYF. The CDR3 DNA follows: TGTGCCAGTAGTATAGATTTAGCGGGAGGAGGTGAGCAGTACTTC.

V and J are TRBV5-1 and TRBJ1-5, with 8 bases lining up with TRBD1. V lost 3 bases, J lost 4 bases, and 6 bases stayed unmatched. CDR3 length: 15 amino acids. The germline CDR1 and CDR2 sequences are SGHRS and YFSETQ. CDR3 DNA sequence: TGCGCCAGCAGCTCAACAGGGGACAGGAATCAGCCCCAGCATTTT. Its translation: CASSSTGDRNQPQHF.

The CDR3 is CASSLSLAGSSYEQYF. CDR3 nucleotides: TGTGCCAGCAGCTTATCCCTAGCGGGTAGCTCCTACGAGCAGTACTTC. This chain connects TRBV11-3 to TRBJ2-7, with 8 bases lining up with TRBD2. With V trimmed by 2 bases and J by 0 bases, 6 bases remained unmatched. The V gene's germline CDR1 is SGHNT and CDR2 YENEEA. This CDR3 has 16 amino acids.

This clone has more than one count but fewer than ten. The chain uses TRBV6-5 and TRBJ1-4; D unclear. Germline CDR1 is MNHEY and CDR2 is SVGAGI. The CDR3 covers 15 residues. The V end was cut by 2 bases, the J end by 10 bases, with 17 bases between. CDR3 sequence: CASSYRPGFVGKLFF. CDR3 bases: TGTGCCAGCAGTTACCGCCCGGGATTTGTCGGAAAACTGTTTTTT.

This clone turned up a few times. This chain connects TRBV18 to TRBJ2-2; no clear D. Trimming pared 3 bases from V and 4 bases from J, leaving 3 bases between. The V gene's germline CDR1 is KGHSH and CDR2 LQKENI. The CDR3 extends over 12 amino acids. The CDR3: CASSPITGELFF. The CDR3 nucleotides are TGTGCCAGCTCACCCATCACCGGGGAGCTGTTTTTT.

This CDR3 is CASSTGGGLVHQPQHF. CDR3 DNA: TGTGCCAGTAGTACGGGGGGGGGTTTGGTACATCAGCCCCAGCATTTT. The chain combines TRBV19 with TRBJ1-5; D possibly corresponds to TRBD1 (5 bases). From germline, CDR1 is LNHDA and CDR2 SQIVND (reference sequence). The CDR3 totals 16 residues. The ends were cut back, 4 bases at V and 5 bases at J, with 18 bases in the middle.

This chain's CDR3 is CASSILRVSYNEQFF. CDR3 bases: TGTGCCAGTAGTATCCTCCGGGTTTCCTACAATGAGCAGTTCTTC. This chain joins TRBV19 and TRBJ2-1, with D unclear. The germline CDR1 and CDR2 sequences are LNHDA and SQIVND (reference sequence). The CDR3 has 15 amino acids. V lost 3 bases and J lost 1, with 10 bases in between.

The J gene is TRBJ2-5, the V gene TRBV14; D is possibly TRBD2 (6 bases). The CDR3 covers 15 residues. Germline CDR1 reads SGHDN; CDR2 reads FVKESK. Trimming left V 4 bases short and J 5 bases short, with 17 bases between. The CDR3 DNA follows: TGTGCCAGCAGCCCGAACCGAGCGGGCGGGGAGACCCAGTACTTC. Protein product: CASSPNRAGGETQYF.

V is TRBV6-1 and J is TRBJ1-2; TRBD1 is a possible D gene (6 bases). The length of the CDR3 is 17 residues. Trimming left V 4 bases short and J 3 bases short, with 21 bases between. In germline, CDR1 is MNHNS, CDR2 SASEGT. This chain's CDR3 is CASSVPSVGAKDYGYTF. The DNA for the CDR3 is TGTGCCAGCAGTGTCCCTAGTGTGGGGGCGAAGGACTATGGCTACACCTTC.

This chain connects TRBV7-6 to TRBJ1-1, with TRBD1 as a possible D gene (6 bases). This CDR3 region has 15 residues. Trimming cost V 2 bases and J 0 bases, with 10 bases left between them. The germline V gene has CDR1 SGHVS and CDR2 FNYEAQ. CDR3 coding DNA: TGTGCCAGCAGCTTATCCCAGGGGATGAACACTGAAGCTTTCTTT. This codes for CASSLSQGMNTEAFF. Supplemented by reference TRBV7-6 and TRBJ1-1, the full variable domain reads GAGVSQSPRYKVTKRGQDVALRCDPISGHVSLYWYRQALGQGPEFLTYFNYEAQQDKSGLPNDRFSAERPEGSISTLTIQRTEQRDSAMYRCASSLSQGMNTEAFFGQGTRLTVV.

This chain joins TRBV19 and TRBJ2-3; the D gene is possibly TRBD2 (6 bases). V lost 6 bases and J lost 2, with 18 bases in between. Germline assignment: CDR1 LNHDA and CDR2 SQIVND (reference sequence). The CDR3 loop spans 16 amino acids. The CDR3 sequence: CASRTDYSPHTDTQYF. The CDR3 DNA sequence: TGTGCCAGTAGAACGGACTATTCACCACACACAGATACGCAGTATTTT.

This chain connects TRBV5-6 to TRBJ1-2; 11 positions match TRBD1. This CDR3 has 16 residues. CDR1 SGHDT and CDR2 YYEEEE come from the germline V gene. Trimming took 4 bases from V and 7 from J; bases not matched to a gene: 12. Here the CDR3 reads CASSPDRGLFGGGYTF. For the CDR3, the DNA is TGTGCCAGCAGCCCGGACAGGGGGCTTTTCGGGGGTGGCTACACCTTC.

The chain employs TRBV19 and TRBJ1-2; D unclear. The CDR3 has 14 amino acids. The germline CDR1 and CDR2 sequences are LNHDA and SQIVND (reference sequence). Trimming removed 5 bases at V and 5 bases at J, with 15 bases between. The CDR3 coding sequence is TGTGCCAGTAGTCCCCGGGTCTGGCCGTATGGCTACACCTTC. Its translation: CASSPRVWPYGYTF.

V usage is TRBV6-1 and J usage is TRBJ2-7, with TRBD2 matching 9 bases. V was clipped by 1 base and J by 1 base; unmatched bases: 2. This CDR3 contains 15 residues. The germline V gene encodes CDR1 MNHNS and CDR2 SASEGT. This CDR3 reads CASSEDTSGSYEQYF. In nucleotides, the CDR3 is TGTGCCAGCAGTGAAGATACTAGCGGGTCCTACGAGCAGTACTTC.

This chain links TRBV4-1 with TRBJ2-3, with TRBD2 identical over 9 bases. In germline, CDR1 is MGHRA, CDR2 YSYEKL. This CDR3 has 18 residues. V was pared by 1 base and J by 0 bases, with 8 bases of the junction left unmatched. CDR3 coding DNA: TGCGCCAGCAGCCAAGGTGGTAGCGGGAGACTTAGCACAGATACGCAGTATTTT. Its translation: CASSQGGSGRLSTDTQYF.

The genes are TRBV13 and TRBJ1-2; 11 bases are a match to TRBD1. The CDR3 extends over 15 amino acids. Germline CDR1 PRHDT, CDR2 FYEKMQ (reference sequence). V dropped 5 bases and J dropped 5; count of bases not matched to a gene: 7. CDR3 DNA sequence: TGTGCCAGCAGCCTGGGACAGGGGGGAGCTTATGGCTACACCTTC. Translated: CASSLGQGGAYGYTF.

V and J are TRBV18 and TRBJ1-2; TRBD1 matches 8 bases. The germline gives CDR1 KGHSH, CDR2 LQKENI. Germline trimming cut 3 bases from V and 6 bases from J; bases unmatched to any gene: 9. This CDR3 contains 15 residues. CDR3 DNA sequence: TGTGCCAGCTCACCGAGGACAGGGCTAAAGGATGGCTACACCTTC. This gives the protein CASSPRTGLKDGYTF.

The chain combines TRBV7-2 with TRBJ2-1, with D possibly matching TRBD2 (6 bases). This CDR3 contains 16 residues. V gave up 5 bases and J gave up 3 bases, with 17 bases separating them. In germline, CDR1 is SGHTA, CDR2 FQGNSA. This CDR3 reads CASSPRRGGYYNEQFF. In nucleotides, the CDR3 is TGTGCCAGCAGCCCACGGAGGGGTGGGTACTACAATGAGCAGTTCTTC.

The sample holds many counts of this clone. CDR3 bases: TGTGCCAGCAGCTTTGTGGGGACAGTTGAAGCTTTCTTT. Residues: CASSFVGTVEAFF. The rearrangement uses TRBV7-9 and TRBJ1-1, with 7 bases that match TRBD1. This CDR3 contains 13 residues. Trimming removed 3 bases from V and 7 bases from J; junction bases left unmatched: 5. CDR1 SEHNR and CDR2 FQNEAQ come from the germline V gene (reference sequence).

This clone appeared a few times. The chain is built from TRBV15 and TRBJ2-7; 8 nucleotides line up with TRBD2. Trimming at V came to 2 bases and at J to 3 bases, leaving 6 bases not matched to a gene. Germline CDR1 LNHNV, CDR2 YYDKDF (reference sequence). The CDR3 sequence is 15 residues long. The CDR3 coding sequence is TGTGCCACCAGCAGACTCCCCAGCGGGAGCTACGAGCAGTACTTC. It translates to CATSRLPSGSYEQYF.

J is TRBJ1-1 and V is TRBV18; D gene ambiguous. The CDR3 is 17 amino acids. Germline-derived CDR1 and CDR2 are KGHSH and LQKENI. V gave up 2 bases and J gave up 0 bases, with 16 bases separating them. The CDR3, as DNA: TGTGCCAGCTCACCAGTACTGGGCCTAGCGGTGAACACTGAAGCTTTCTTT. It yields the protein CASSPVLGLAVNTEAFF.

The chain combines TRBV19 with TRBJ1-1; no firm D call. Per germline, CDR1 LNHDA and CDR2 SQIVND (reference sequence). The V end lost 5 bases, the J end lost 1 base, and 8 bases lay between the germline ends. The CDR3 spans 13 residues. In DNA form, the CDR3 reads TGTGCCAGTAGTCCGTTACAGAACACTGAAGCTTTCTTT. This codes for CASSPLQNTEAFF.

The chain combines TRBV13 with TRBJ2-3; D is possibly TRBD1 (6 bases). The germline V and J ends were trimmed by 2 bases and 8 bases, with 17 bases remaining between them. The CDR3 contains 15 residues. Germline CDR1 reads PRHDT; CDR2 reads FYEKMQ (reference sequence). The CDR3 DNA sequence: TGTGCCAGCAGCTTATTCGGGCAGGGGCTGGGTACGCAGTATTTT. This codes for CASSLFGQGLGTQYF.

CDR3 amino acids: CASSLDISPRDSPLHF. The CDR3 coding sequence is TGTGCCAGCAGCTTAGATATTAGCCCCAGGGATTCACCCCTCCACTTT. V and J are TRBV11-3 and TRBJ1-6; a possible D gene is TRBD1 (5 bases). V was cut by 0 bases and J by 8 bases, with 14 bases left in between. Germline CDR1 reads SGHNT; CDR2 reads YENEEA. The CDR3 runs to 16 residues.